This T cell receptor (beta chain) stems from a study of response to subunit inactivated influenza vaccine. General study results and limits: It was the authors' suggestion that each seasonal influenza vaccination recruits few new T cells.

Germline trimming cut 5 bases from V and 3 bases from J; bases unmatched to any gene: 9. CDR3 size: 16 residues. CDR1 and CDR2 (germline): LGHDT, YNNKEL (reference sequence). On this clonotype: Its antigen remains unknown.

TCRdb used MiXCR to reprocess the RT-PCR reads, holding one entry per CDR3 protein. Of roughly 700,000 distinct CDR3 sequences in the sample, roughly 14% were seen once. V usage is TRBV3-1 and J usage is TRBJ2-1; TRBD2 aligns across 8 bases. The sample was PBMCs from blood, taken around 14 days before vaccination. The TCR was taken from a middle-aged man who received an inactivated influenza vaccine. The CDR3 region is CASSDRGGQYYNEQFF. The CDR3 coding sequence is TGTGCCAGCAGCGACCGGGGGGGTCAATACTACAATGAGCAGTTCTTC.